The 25 T cell receptor beta chains in this list originate from one sample, sequenced in a study of regulatory T cells in long-lasting Graves disease. From PBMCs, RNA was extracted and then used to make the TCR library. Via MiXCR, TCRdb re-called the reads, giving one row per CDR3 protein. The table has roughly 680 distinct CDR3 sequences, 82% seen once. The starting material was peripheral blood mononuclear cells (PBMCs), obtained with antithyroid drug treatment, in newly diagnosed or persistent Graves disease (not recorded which). These receptors were taken from a female donor with Graves disease.

This chain uses TRBV12-3 or TRBV12-4 with TRBJ1-5, with D uncertain. The CDR3 runs 14 residues. Trimming pared 3 bases from V and 2 bases from J, leaving 8 bases between. The DNA for the CDR3 is TGTGCCAGCAGTTTCCCCGGGGGCAATCAGCCCCAGCATTTT. Amino acid sequence: CASSFPGGNQPQHF.

The V and J genes are TRBV20-1 and TRBJ1-2, with TRBD1 matching 7 bases. Germline assignment: CDR1 DFQATT and CDR2 SNEGSKA (reference sequence). The CDR3 sequence is 13 residues long. Unmatched junction bases numbered 7, after V lost 3 bases and J lost 6 bases. In DNA, the CDR3 is TGCAGTGCTAGGACAGGGTTCCAGGATGGCTACACCTTC. It codes for CSARTGFQDGYTF.

On this clonotype itself: At one end the junction does not follow the germline gene, possibly because of a read error. The chain employs TRBV7-2 and TRBJ2-3; maybe TRBD1 (6 bases). Germline CDR1 SGHTA, CDR2 FQGNSA. This CDR3 contains 11 residues. The CDR3 loop is CASRLGGTQYF. In nucleotides, the CDR3 is TGTGCCAGCAGGTTAGGGGGTACGCAGTATTTT.

CDR3 region: CASSQVFEGSGEKLFF. CDR3 coding DNA: TGCGCCAGCAGCCAAGTTTTTGAGGGGTCAGGTGAAAAACTGTTTTTT. The chain joins TRBV4-1 to TRBJ1-4, with D possibly TRBD1 on 5 matching bases. V lost 1 base and J 7 bases, leaving 16 bases between the germline ends. The length of the CDR3 is 16 residues. Germline CDR1 is MGHRA and CDR2 is YSYEKL.

The rearrangement joins TRBV7-2 to TRBJ2-3, with 8 bases fitting TRBD2. Germline CDR1 reads SGHTA; CDR2 reads FQGNSA. This CDR3 spans 15 amino acids. V shed 5 bases, J shed 7 bases, and the junction held 11 bases outside the gene matches. CDR3 nucleotides: TGTGCCAGCAGCGATACCGGGACTAGTGGTAATACGCAGTATTTT. This sequence encodes CASSDTGTSGNTQYF.

V gene TRBV4-2 combines with J gene TRBJ1-3; 7 positions agree with TRBD1. V gave up 3 bases and J gave up 1 base; unmatched junction bases: 3. This CDR3 contains 15 residues. CDR1 is LGHNA, CDR2 YNFKEQ, per germline. DNA for the CDR3: TGTGCCAGCAGCCAGGAGGACAGGTCTGGAAACACCATATATTTT. It translates to CASSQEDRSGNTIYF.

Written as DNA, the CDR3 is TGTGCCAGCAGCTCGCTAGCGGGAGTGCAGTTCTTC. Its protein is CASSSLAGVQFF. The gene calls are TRBV7-2 and TRBJ2-1, with 10 bases fitting TRBD2. The CDR3 spans 12 residues. Germline CDR1 and CDR2: SGHTA and FQGNSA. The V gene end was trimmed by 4 bases and the J gene end by 12 bases; junction bases not matched to a gene: 3.

The rearrangement links TRBV7-3 to TRBJ1-1, with TRBD1 matching 9 bases. The CDR3 extends over 16 amino acids. Unmatched junction bases numbered 5, after V lost 2 bases and J lost 1 base. Germline V CDR1 and CDR2: SGHTA, FQGTGA. The CDR3 protein is CASSLYGTGSNTEAFF. The CDR3, as DNA: TGTGCCAGCAGCTTATACGGGACAGGGTCGAACACTGAAGCTTTCTTT. Variable domain in full (rest from reference TRBV7-3 and TRBJ1-1): GAGVSQTPSNKVTEKGKYVELRCDPISGHTALYWYRQSLGQGPEFLIYFQGTGAADDSGLPNDRFFAVRPEGSVSTLKIQRTERGDSAVYLCASSLYGTGSNTEAFFGQGTRLTVV.

This clonotype was seen a handful of times. The J gene is TRBJ1-6, the V gene TRBV16, with D unclear. Trimming removed 4 bases at V and 5 bases at J, with 15 bases between. The CDR3 totals 16 residues. CDR1 and CDR2 (germline): KGHSY, FQNENV. Here the CDR3 DNA reads TGTGCCAGCAGCCGACGCGGTCCCGTCAATAATTCACCCCTCCACTTT. Residues: CASSRRGPVNNSPLHF.

This chain joins TRBV4-1 and TRBJ2-7; no definite D call. This CDR3 spans 13 amino acids. V was trimmed by 4 bases and J by 3 bases, leaving 10 bases between them. Germline V lookup: CDR1 MGHRA, CDR2 YSYEKL. CDR3 in DNA: TGCGCCAGCAGCCTCGAAGAACGCTACGAGCAGTACTTC. It codes for CASSLEERYEQYF.

The chain couples TRBV18 to TRBJ1-4; D call uncertain. The CDR3 runs 13 residues. Germline V gene lookup returns CDR1 KGHSH and CDR2 LQKENI. Between the trimmed V and J ends, which lost 8 bases and 3 bases, there was a span of 10 bases. The CDR3 DNA reads as TGTGCCAGCCTAACCGAACCTAATGAAAAACTGTTTTTT. Translation: CASLTEPNEKLFF.

The chain has TRBV25-1 and TRBJ2-1, with 9 bases matching TRBD1. Per germline, CDR1 MGHDK and CDR2 SYGVNS. V was clipped by 3 bases and J by 8 bases; unmatched bases: 17. This CDR3 has 18 residues. The CDR3 DNA reads as TGTGCCAGCAGTGAGATATCCAGGGGGGGACAGGGTGAACATGAGCAGTTCTTC. It translates to CASSEISRGGQGEHEQFF. Full variable domain (outside the CDR3, taken from reference TRBV25-1 and TRBJ2-1): EADIYQTPRYLVIGTGKKITLECSQTMGHDKMYWYQQDPGMELHLIHYSYGVNSTEKGDLSSESTVSRIRTEHFPLTLESARPSHTSQYLCASSEISRGGQGEHEQFFGPGTRLTVL.

This clonotype was seen just once. This chain connects TRBV29-1 to TRBJ2-2, with D tentatively TRBD2 (5 bases). Trimming took 1 base from V and 5 from J, leaving 11 bases between them. The CDR3 extends over 14 amino acids. CDR1 and CDR2 (germline): SQVTM, ANQGSEA. The CDR3 protein is CSVEVRTSTGELFF. As DNA, the CDR3 is TGCAGCGTTGAAGTCCGGACTTCGACCGGGGAGCTGTTTTTT.

The V gene is TRBV13, the J gene TRBJ2-7; TRBD1 aligns across 7 bases. CDR1 is PRHDT and CDR2 is FYEKMQ in the germline V gene (reference sequence). The V and J ends lost 4 bases and 5 bases, in that order; junction bases with no gene match: 2. The CDR3 loop spans 12 amino acids. The CDR3: CASSSGQDEQYF. CDR3 DNA: TGTGCCAGCAGCTCTGGACAGGACGAGCAGTACTTC. The entire variable domain, with the rest obtained from reference TRBV13 and TRBJ2-7, is as follows: AAGVIQSPRHLIKEKRETATLKCYPIPRHDTVYWYQQGPGQDPQFLISFYEKMQSDKGSIPDRFSAQQFSDYHSELNMSSLELGDSALYFCASSSGQDEQYFGPGTRLTVT.

The chain couples TRBV20-1 to TRBJ2-7, with a tentative D call TRBD2 (5 bases). The germline V and J ends were trimmed by 6 bases and 3 bases, with 12 bases remaining between them. Germline V gene data show CDR1 as DFQATT and CDR2 as SNEGSKA (reference sequence). CDR3 size: 12 residues. The CDR3 reads CSARLTNYEQYF. The CDR3, as DNA: TGCAGTGCCAGACTAACTAACTACGAGCAGTACTTC.

The chain is built from TRBV28 and TRBJ2-5; TRBD1 matches at 7 bases. Germline V gene sequence: CDR1 MDHEN, CDR2 SYDVKM. The CDR3 extends over 15 amino acids. With V trimmed by 4 bases and J by 1 base, 6 bases remained unmatched. The CDR3 sequence: CASSSDRSRQETQYF. CDR3 nucleotides: TGTGCCAGCAGTTCGGACAGGTCCCGCCAAGAGACCCAGTACTTC.

This clonotype was recorded a few times. The chain carries TRBV11-2 and TRBJ2-1; tentative D call: TRBD2 (7 bases). Germline values: CDR1 SGHAT, CDR2 FQNNGV. The CDR3 spans 17 residues. Deletions cut 2 bases from V and 4 bases from J, with 18 bases between. The CDR3 spells CASSLIPGASGYNEQFF. The CDR3 coding sequence is TGTGCCAGCAGCTTAATCCCAGGGGCTAGCGGTTACAATGAGCAGTTCTTC.

The genes are TRBV2 and TRBJ2-7; 8 bases are a match to TRBD2. Germline V gives CDR1 SNHLY, CDR2 FYNNEI. The J segment lost 4 bases and the V segment lost 5 bases, leaving 7 bases of the junction unmatched. This CDR3 has 14 amino acids. The CDR3 DNA is TGTGCCAGCAGTACAGGACTAGCAGTATACGAGCAGTACTTC. Translating gives CASSTGLAVYEQYF.

This rearrangement joins TRBV9 to TRBJ2-1; 11 bases are shared with TRBD2. The length of the CDR3 is 18 residues. The germline V gene encodes CDR1 SGDLS and CDR2 YYNGEE. The J segment lost 2 bases and the V segment lost 0 bases, leaving 7 bases of the junction unmatched. This CDR3 reads CASSVEDGGLAAYNEQFF. CDR3 sequence (DNA): TGTGCCAGCAGCGTAGAAGATGGGGGACTAGCGGCCTACAATGAGCAGTTCTTC.

This chain joins TRBV7-2 and TRBJ2-7; D is unclear. The CDR3 runs to 14 residues. Trimming took off 5 bases at V and 3 bases at J, with 14 bases between the two ends. The germline V gene encodes CDR1 SGHTA and CDR2 FQGNSA. This CDR3 is CASSPGRANYEQYF. The CDR3 DNA follows: TGTGCCAGCAGCCCCGGTCGGGCCAACTACGAGCAGTACTTC.

This clonotype was counted only a few times. J is TRBJ2-5 and V is TRBV11-2; 12 nucleotides line up with TRBD2. The V gene's germline CDR1 is SGHAT and CDR2 FQNNGV. This CDR3 spans 16 amino acids. With 5 bases clipped from V and 4 bases from J, the junction kept 8 bases outside the gene matches. In DNA form, the CDR3 reads TGTGCCAGCAGCCCTAGCGGGAGGGCCAACCGAGAGACCCAGTACTTC. Encoded protein: CASSPSGRANRETQYF.

V usage is TRBV14 and J usage is TRBJ2-3, with TRBD2 matching 10 bases. The V gene's germline CDR1 is SGHDN and CDR2 FVKESK. The CDR3 is 14 amino acids. V lost 0 bases, J lost 9 bases, and 3 bases stayed unmatched. Here the CDR3 reads CASSQDGTSATQYF. The CDR3 coding sequence is TGTGCCAGCAGCCAAGATGGGACTAGCGCGACGCAGTATTTT.

V usage is TRBV3-1 and J usage is TRBJ1-2; 10 bases are a match to TRBD1. Germline loops: CDR1 LGHDT, CDR2 YNNKEL (reference sequence). V lost 4 bases to trimming and J lost 7 bases; unmatched junction nucleotides: 6. This CDR3 spans 14 amino acids. DNA for the CDR3: TGTGCCAGCAGCCGAGGGACAGGGGATTCTGGCTACACCTTC. Its translation: CASSRGTGDSGYTF. Full variable domain (rest looked up from reference TRBV3-1 and TRBJ1-2): DTAVSQTPKYLVTQMGNDKSIKCEQNLGHDTMYWYKQDSKKFLKIMFSYNNKELIINETVPNRFSPKSPDKAHLNLHINSLELGDSAVYFCASSRGTGDSGYTFGSGTRLTVV.

J is TRBJ2-3 and V is TRBV11-3; D might be TRBD1 (6 bases). Germline lookup yields CDR1 SGHNT and CDR2 YENEEA. The CDR3 is made up of 14 amino acids. The ends were cut back, 5 bases at V and 9 bases at J, with 18 bases in the middle. The CDR3 bases are TGTGCCAGCAGCCTAGGACAGAGCGAGGGCACGCAGTATTTT. Protein sequence: CASSLGQSEGTQYF. The full variable domain, completed using reference TRBV11-3 and TRBJ2-3, is EAGVVQSPRYKIIEKKQPVAFWCNPISGHNTLYWYLQNLGQGPELLIRYENEEAVDDSQLPKDRFSAERLKGVDSTLKIQPAELGDSAVYLCASSLGQSEGTQYFGPGTRLTVL.

This clonotype was counted only a few times. This chain connects TRBV19 to TRBJ2-1; D might be TRBD1 or TRBD2, each matching 6 bases. Trimming took off 7 bases at V and 8 bases at J, with 21 bases between the two ends. CDR1 is LNHDA and CDR2 is SQIVND in the germline V gene (reference sequence). This CDR3 has 15 residues. CDR3 bases: TGTGCCAGTAACCAGGGGCGGGACCAGGGCGATGAGCAGTTCTTC. This gives the protein CASNQGRDQGDEQFF.